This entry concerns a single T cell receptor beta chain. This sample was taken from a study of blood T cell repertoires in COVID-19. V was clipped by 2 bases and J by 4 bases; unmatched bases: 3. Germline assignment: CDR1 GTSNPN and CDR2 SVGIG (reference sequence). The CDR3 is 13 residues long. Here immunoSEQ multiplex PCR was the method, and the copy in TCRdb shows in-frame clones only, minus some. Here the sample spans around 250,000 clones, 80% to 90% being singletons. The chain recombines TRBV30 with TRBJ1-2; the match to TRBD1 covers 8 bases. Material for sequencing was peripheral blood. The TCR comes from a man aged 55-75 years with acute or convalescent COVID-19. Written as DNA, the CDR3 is TGTGCCTGGAGTACCGGGACAGGCTATGGCTACACCTTC. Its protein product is CAWSTGTGYGYTF.